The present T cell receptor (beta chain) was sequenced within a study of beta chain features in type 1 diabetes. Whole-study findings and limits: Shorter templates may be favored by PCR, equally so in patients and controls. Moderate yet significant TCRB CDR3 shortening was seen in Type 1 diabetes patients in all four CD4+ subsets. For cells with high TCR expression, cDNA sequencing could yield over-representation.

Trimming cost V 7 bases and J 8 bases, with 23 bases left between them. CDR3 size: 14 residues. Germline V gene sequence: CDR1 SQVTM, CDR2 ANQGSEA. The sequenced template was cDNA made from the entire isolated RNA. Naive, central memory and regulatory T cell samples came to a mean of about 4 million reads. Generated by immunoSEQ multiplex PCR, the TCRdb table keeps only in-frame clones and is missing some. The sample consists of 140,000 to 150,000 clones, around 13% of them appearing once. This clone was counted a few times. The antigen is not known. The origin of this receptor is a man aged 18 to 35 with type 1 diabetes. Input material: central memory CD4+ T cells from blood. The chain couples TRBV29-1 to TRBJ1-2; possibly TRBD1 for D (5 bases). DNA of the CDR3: TGCAGCGGTGAGGCACGCTTTGGGGGTAGCGGCTACACCTTC. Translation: CSGEARFGGSGYTF.